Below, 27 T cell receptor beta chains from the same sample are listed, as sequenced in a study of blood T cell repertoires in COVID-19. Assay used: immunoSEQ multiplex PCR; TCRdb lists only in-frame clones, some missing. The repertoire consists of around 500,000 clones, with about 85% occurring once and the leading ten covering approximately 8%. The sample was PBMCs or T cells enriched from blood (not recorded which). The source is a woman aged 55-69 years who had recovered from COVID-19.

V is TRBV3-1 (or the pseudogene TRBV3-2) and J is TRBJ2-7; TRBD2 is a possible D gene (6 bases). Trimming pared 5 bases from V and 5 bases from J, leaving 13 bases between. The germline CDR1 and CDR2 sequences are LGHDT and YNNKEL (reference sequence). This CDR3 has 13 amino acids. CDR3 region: CASSGAGRHEQYF. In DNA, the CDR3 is TGTGCCAGCAGCGGGGCAGGGAGGCACGAGCAGTACTTC.

The CDR3 loop reads CSVVPGAKNIQYF. As DNA, the CDR3 is TGCAGCGTTGTCCCGGGAGCCAAAAACATTCAGTACTTC. This sequence joins TRBV29-1 and TRBJ2-4; D is unclear. Germline V gene sequence: CDR1 SQVTM, CDR2 ANQGSEA. There are 13 residues in the CDR3. V shed 4 bases and J shed 0 bases, with 7 bases lying between them.

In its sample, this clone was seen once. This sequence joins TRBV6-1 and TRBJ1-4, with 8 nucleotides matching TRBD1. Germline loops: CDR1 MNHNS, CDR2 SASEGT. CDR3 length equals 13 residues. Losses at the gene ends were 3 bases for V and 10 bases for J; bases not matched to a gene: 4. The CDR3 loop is CASSEDRVGKLFF. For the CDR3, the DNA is TGTGCCAGCAGTGAGGACAGGGTGGGAAAACTGTTTTTT.

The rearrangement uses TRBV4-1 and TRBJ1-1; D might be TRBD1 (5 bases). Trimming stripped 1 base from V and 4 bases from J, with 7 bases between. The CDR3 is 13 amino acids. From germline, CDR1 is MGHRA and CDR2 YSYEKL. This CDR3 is CASSQVGGTEAFF. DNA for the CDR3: TGCGCCAGCAGCCAAGTCGGGGGCACTGAAGCTTTCTTT.

The CDR3 loop reads CASSVRETNYGYTF. DNA for the CDR3: TGTGCCAGCAGCGTTAGGGAGACTAACTATGGCTACACCTTC. The chain joins TRBV9 to TRBJ1-2; D gene ambiguous. Germline loops: CDR1 SGDLS, CDR2 YYNGEE. This CDR3 is built from 14 residues. V was cut by 2 bases and J by 0 bases, with 8 bases left in between.

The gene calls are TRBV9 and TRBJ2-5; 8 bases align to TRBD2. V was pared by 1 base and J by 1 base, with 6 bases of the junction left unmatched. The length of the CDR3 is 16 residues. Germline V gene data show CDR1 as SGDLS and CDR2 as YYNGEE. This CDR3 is CASSVSAGGLQETQYF. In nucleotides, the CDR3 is TGTGCCAGCAGCGTATCGGCGGGGGGCCTCCAAGAGACCCAGTACTTC.

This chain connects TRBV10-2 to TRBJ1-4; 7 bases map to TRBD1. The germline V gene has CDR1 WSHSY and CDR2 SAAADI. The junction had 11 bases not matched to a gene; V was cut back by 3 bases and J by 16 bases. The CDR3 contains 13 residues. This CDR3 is CASSEYTTGEAFF. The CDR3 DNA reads TGCGCCAGCAGTGAATACACTACAGGGGAGGCGTTTTTT.

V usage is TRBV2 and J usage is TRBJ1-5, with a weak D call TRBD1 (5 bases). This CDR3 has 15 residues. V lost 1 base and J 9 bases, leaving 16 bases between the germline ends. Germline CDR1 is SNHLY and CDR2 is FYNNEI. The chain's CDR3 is CASSEEAAIGGPQHF. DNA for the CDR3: TGTGCCAGCAGTGAAGAGGCGGCTATCGGGGGGCCCCAGCATTTT.

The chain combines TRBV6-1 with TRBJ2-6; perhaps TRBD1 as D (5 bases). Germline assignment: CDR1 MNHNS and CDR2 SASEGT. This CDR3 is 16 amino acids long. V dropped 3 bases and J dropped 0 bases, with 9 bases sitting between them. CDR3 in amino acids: CASSEFRGSGANVLTF. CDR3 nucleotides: TGTGCCAGCAGTGAGTTTAGGGGCTCTGGGGCCAACGTCCTGACTTTC.

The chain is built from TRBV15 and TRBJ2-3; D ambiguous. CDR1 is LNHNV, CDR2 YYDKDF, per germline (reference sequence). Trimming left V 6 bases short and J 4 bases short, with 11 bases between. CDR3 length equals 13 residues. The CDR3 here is CATSKPPADTQYF. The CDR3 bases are TGTGCCACCAGTAAGCCTCCCGCAGATACGCAGTATTTT.

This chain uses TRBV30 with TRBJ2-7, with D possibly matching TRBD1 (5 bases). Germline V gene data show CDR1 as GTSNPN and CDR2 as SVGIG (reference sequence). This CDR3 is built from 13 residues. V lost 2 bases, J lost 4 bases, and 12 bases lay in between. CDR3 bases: TGTGCCTGGAGTCACACAGGTTCATACGAGCAGTACTTC. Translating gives CAWSHTGSYEQYF.

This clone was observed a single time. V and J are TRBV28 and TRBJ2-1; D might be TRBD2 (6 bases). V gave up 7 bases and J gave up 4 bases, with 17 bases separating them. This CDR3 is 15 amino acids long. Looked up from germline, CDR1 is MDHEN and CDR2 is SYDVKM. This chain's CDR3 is CASILSAGLYNEQFF. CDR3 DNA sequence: TGTGCCAGCATTCTCTCGGCGGGGCTATACAATGAGCAGTTCTTC. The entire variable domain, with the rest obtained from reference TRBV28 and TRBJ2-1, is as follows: DVKVTQSSRYLVKRTGEKVFLECVQDMDHENMFWYRQDPGLGLRLIYFSYDVKMKEKGDIPEGYSVSREKKERFSLILESASTNQTSMYLCASILSAGLYNEQFFGPGTRLTVL.

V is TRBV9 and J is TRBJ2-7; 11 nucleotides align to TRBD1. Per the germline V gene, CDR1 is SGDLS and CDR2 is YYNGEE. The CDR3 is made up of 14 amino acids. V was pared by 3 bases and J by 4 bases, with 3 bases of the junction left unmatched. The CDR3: CASSAGTGGYEQYF. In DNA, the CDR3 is TGTGCCAGCAGCGCGGGGACAGGGGGTTACGAGCAGTACTTC.

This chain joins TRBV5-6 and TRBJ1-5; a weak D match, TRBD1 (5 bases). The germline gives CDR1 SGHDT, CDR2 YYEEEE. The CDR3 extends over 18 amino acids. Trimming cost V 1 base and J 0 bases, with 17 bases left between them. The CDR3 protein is CASSLYVRGLYSNQPQHF. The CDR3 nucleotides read TGTGCCAGCAGCTTGTACGTGCGGGGCCTATATAGCAATCAGCCCCAGCATTTT.

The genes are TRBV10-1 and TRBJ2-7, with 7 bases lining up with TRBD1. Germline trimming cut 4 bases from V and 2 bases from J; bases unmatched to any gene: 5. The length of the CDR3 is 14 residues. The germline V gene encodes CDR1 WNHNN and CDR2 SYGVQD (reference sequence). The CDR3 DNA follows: TGCGCCAGCAGTGCCGGGACAGAGCCCTACGAGCAGTACTTC. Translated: CASSAGTEPYEQYF.

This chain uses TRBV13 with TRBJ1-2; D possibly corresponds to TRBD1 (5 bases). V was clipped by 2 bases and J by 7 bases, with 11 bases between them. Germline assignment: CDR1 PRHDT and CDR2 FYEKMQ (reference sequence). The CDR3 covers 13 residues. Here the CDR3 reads CASSLRGTGGYTF. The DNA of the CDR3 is TGTGCCAGCAGCTTACGGGGGACGGGTGGCTACACCTTC.

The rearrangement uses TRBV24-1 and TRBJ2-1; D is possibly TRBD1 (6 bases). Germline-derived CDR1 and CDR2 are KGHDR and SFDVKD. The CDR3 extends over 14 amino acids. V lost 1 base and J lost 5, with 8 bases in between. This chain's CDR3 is CATSDFQGNNEQFF. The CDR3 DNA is TGTGCCACCAGTGATTTCCAGGGGAACAATGAGCAGTTCTTC.

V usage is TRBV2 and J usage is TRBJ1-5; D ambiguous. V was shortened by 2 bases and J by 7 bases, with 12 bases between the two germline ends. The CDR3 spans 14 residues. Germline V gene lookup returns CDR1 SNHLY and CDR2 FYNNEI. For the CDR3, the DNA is TGTGCCAGCAGTGAATCAGGAGGCGAGCAGCCCCAGCATTTT. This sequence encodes CASSESGGEQPQHF.

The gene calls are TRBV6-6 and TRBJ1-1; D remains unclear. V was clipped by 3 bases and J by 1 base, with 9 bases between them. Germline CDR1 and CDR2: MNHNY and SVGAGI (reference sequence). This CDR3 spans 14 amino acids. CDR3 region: CASSYSPGNTEAFF. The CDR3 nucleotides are TGTGCCAGCAGTTATTCACCAGGGAACACTGAAGCTTTCTTT.

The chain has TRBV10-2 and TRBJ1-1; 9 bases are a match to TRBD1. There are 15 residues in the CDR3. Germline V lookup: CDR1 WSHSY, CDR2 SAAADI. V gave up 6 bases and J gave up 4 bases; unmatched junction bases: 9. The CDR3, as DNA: TGCGCCAGCAGAAGGGACAGGGTCTCTGTCACTGAAGCTTTCTTT. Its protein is CASRRDRVSVTEAFF.

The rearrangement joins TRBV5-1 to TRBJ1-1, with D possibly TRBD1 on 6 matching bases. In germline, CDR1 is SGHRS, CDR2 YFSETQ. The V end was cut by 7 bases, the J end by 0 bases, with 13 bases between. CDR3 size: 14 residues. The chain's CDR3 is CASYPQGLNTEAFF. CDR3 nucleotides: TGCGCCAGCTACCCACAGGGCTTGAACACTGAAGCTTTCTTT.

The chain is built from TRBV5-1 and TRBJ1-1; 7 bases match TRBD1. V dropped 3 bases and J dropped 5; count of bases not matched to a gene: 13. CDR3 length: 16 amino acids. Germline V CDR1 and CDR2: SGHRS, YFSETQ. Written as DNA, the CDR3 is TGCGCCAGCAGCTGGAACCCGGGACAGTATGGAACTGAAGCTTTCTTT. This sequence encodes CASSWNPGQYGTEAFF.

The CDR3 is CASSRGQGYNEQFF. The CDR3 DNA sequence: TGCGCCAGCAGCCGCGGACAGGGATACAATGAGCAGTTCTTC. The genes are TRBV4-1 and TRBJ2-1; TRBD1 matches 8 bases. V shed 4 bases and J 4 bases; nucleotides not matched to a gene: 3. The CDR3 length is 14 residues. Germline CDR1 MGHRA, CDR2 YSYEKL.

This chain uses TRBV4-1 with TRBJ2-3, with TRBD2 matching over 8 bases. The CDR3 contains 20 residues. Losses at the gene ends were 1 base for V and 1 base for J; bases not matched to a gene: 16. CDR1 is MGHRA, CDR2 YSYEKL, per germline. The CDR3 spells CASSQVRISGVGERTDTQYF. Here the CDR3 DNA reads TGCGCCAGCAGCCAAGTCCGGATTAGCGGGGTGGGGGAGCGCACAGATACGCAGTATTTT.

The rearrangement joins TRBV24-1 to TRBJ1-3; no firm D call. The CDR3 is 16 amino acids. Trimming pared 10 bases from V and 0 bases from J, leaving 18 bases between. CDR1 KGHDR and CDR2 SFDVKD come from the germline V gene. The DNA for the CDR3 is TGTGCCACTTACCCCTCCGCAGTTCGCTCTGGAAACACCATATATTTT. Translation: CATYPSAVRSGNTIYF.

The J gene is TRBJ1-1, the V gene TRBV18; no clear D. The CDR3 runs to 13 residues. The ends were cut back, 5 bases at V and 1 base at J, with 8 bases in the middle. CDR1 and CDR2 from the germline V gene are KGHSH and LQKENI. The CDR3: CASSGAENTEAFF. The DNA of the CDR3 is TGTGCCAGCTCAGGAGCGGAGAACACTGAAGCTTTCTTT.

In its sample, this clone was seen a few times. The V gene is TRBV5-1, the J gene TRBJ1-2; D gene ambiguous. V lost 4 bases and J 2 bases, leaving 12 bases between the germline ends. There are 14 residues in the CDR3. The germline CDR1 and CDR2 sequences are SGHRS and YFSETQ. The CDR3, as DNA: TGCGCCAGCAGCGAGGGAAGGTGGAACTATGGCTACACCTTC. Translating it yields CASSEGRWNYGYTF.